The rows below give T cell receptor beta chains drawn from one sample of a study of early T cells in non-severe SARS-CoV-2 infection. TCRdb ran MiXCR on the 5' RACE reads and lists one entry per CDR3 protein. This table holds about 48,000 distinct CDR3 sequences, about 9.8% found once. The sequencing sample was made of whole blood. These receptors were collected from an adult who was a healthcare worker with PCR-confirmed SARS-CoV-2 infection or an uninfected control (not recorded which). CDR3s include the opening cysteine and the closing phenylalanine or tryptophan. D genes are given only for firm matches. Only part of the rows carry a size: once, few, many, or a class if the clone is expanded.

CDR3aa	CDR3nt	v_gene	j_gene	d_gene	abundance
CASSFGNSPLHF	TGTGCCAGCAGTTTCGGCAATTCACCCCTCCACTTT	TRBV12-3/TRBV12-4	TRBJ1-6	NA	many
CASSLYSGNEQFF	TGTGCCAGCAGTTTATATTCCGGCAATGAGCAGTTCTTC	TRBV27	TRBJ2-1	NA	few
CASSPEQGWSPLHF	TGTGCCAGCTCACCAGAACAGGGGTGGTCACCCCTCCACTTT	TRBV18	TRBJ1-6	TRBD1	NA
CASPGGADTQYF	TGTGCCAGCCCGGGAGGGGCAGATACGCAGTATTTT	TRBV2	TRBJ2-3	TRBD2	NA
CASSLNSATNEKLFF	TGTGCCAGCAGCTTAAACAGTGCAACTAATGAAAAACTGTTTTTT	TRBV5-5	TRBJ1-4	NA	few
CASSYSTGGTEAFF	TGTGCCAGCAGTTACTCGACAGGGGGCACTGAAGCTTTCTTT	TRBV6-6	TRBJ1-1	TRBD1	NA
CASRGVSSYEQYF	TGTGCCAGCAGGGGGGTAAGCTCCTACGAGCAGTACTTC	TRBV2	TRBJ2-7	NA	NA
CASSPWTSSYEQYF	TGTGCCAGCAGCCCCTGGACATCCTCCTACGAGCAGTACTTC	TRBV3-1	TRBJ2-7	NA	NA
CSPRDIGADTQYF	TGCAGCCCCCGGGACATCGGCGCAGATACGCAGTATTTT	TRBV29-1	TRBJ2-3	NA	NA
CASSTTLSSYEQYF	TGTGCCAGCAGTACGACTCTAAGCTCCTACGAGCAGTACTTC	TRBV27	TRBJ2-7	NA	NA
CSARGGSESYNEQFF	TGCAGTGCTAGAGGAGGGTCTGAATCCTACAATGAGCAGTTCTTC	TRBV20-1	TRBJ2-1	NA	NA
CASLRGWAGSYEQYF	TGTGCCAGCCTTCGGGGGTGGGCAGGGTCCTACGAGCAGTACTTC	TRBV28	TRBJ2-7	NA	many